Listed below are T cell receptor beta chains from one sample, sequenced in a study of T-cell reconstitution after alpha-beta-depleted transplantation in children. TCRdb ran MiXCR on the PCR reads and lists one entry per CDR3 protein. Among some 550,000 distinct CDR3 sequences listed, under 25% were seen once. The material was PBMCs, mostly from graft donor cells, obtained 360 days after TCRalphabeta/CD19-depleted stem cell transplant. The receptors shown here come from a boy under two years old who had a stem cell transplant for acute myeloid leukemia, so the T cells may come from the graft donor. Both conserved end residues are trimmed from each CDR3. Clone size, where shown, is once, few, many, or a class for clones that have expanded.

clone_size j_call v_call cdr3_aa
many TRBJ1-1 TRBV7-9 ASSFDGSYTEAF
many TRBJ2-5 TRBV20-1 SANLPDRGHETQY
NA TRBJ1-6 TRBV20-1 SARDLGSPLH
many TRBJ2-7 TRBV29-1 SAQDYEQY
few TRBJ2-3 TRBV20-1 SARVVAGADTQY
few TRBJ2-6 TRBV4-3 ASSQVWQVLVGANVLT
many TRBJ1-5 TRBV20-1 SARDFEDNRQPQH
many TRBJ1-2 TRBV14 ASSQEGRRRDRYT
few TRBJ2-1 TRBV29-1 SVGGLAGGLSYNEQF
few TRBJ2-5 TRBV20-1 SAAIMTGGTQY
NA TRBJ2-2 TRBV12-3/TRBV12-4 ASRGPTGELF
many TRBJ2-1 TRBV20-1 SARLDQYNEQF
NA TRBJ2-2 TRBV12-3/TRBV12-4 ASSPWGGFTGELF
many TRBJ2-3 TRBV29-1 SVEQDMTDTQY
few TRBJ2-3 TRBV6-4 ASSERAGSADTQY
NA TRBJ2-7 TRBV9 ASSVWDRADEQY
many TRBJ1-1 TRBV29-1 SVVGPPGQGLNTEAF
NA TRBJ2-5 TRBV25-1 ASSELGAPHQETQY
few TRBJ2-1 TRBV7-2 ASSLMGTLHSYNEQF
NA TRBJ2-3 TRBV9 ASSGGGDSTDTQY
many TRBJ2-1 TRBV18 ASSPLGSVSSYNEQF
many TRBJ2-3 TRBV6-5 ASSPLGIFSTDTQY
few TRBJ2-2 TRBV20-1 SAALANTGELF
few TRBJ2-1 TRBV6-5 ASSYSMGSYNEQF
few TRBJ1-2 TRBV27 ASSLNRQDGYT
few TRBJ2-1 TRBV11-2 ASSPGGLIYNEQF
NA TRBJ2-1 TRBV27 ASSFLAGQMGNEQF
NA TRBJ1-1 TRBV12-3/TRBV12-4 ASTKGHRGDTEAF
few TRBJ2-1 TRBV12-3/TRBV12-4 ASSLSWSSNEQF
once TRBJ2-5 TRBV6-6 AAGDSRKETQY